The 30 T cell receptor beta chains below were found in one sample sequenced in a study of T cells after somatic rescue of genetic block. The assay was immunoSEQ multiplex PCR, and TCRdb's table has in-frame clones only and misses some. The table shows under 150,000 clones, with about 93% occurring only once. The sequenced sample consisted of peripheral blood mononuclear cells (PBMCs). Every receptor here comes from a woman aged 18-29 years.

The chain has TRBV7-9 and TRBJ1-2; 9 nucleotides line up with TRBD1. The germline CDR1 and CDR2 sequences are SEHNR and FQNEAQ (reference sequence). The CDR3 is 15 amino acids. V was pared by 5 bases and J by 7 bases, with 11 bases of the junction left unmatched. The CDR3 nucleotides read TGTGCCAGCAGCCCTAGGACAGGGGTAATTGGTGGCTACACCTTC. Encoded protein: CASSPRTGVIGGYTF.

The rearrangement joins TRBV5-4 to TRBJ1-1, with 9 bases matching TRBD1. Germline trimming cut 4 bases from V and 4 bases from J; bases unmatched to any gene: 5. The germline CDR1 and CDR2 sequences are SGHNT and YYREEE (reference sequence). The CDR3 loop spans 14 amino acids. CDR3 loop: CASSPGTGSTEAFF. CDR3 DNA sequence: TGTGCCAGCAGCCCCGGGACAGGGAGCACTGAAGCTTTCTTT.

This chain uses TRBV4-3 with TRBJ2-1, with a weak D call TRBD2 (6 bases). V lost 4 bases and J lost 4, with 8 bases in between. CDR3 length: 13 amino acids. The germline gives CDR1 LGHNA, CDR2 YSLEER. Here the CDR3 reads CASSLSGYNEQFF. The CDR3 DNA is TGCGCCAGCAGCCTAAGCGGGTACAATGAGCAGTTCTTC.

In DNA form, the CDR3 reads TGTGCCCTTAGAAAGGGGGGGCTTCAAGAGACCCAGTACTTC. Its translation is CALRKGGLQETQYF. The chain joins TRBV7-9 to TRBJ2-5, with D possibly being TRBD2 (7 bases). Germline V lookup: CDR1 SEHNR, CDR2 FQNEAQ (reference sequence). The CDR3 has 14 residues. Trimming took 11 bases from V and 2 from J, leaving 18 bases between them.

The chain carries TRBV5-6 and TRBJ2-3, with D possibly matching TRBD1 (6 bases). This CDR3 comprises 14 residues. V was pared by 7 bases and J by 2 bases, with 14 bases between. CDR1 is SGHDT and CDR2 is YYEEEE in the germline V gene. The CDR3 loop is CASGGGLYTDTQYF. The DNA for the CDR3 is TGTGCCAGCGGGGGCGGTCTATACACAGATACGCAGTATTTT.

CDR3 residues: CASSFWAANAGNQPQHF. CDR3 DNA: TGTGCCAGCAGTTTTTGGGCCGCCAATGCGGGCAATCAGCCCCAGCATTTT. The V and J genes are TRBV28 and TRBJ1-5; no clear D. The V end lost 3 bases, the J end lost 2 bases, and 17 bases lay between the germline ends. This CDR3 has 17 amino acids. Germline V gene data show CDR1 as MDHEN and CDR2 as SYDVKM. The variable domain in full, with the rest retrieved from reference TRBV28 and TRBJ1-5, is DVKVTQSSRYLVKRTGEKVFLECVQDMDHENMFWYRQDPGLGLRLIYFSYDVKMKEKGDIPEGYSVSREKKERFSLILESASTNQTSMYLCASSFWAANAGNQPQHFGDGTRLSIL.

The count of this clone is one. The rearrangement joins TRBV11-2 to TRBJ1-2; tentative D call: TRBD1 (6 bases). Germline loops: CDR1 SGHAT, CDR2 FQNNGV. V was shortened by 1 base and J by 4 bases, with 7 bases between the two germline ends. The CDR3 is 13 amino acids. The CDR3 sequence is CASSLGGGYGYTF. The CDR3 DNA sequence: TGTGCCAGCAGCTTAGGAGGGGGCTATGGCTACACCTTC.

The rearrangement links TRBV19 to TRBJ2-2; perhaps TRBD2 as D (6 bases). With 8 bases removed from V and 4 bases from J, the gap between germline ends came to 11 bases. CDR1 is LNHDA, CDR2 SQIVND, per germline (reference sequence). The CDR3 has 13 residues. The CDR3: CASLGGGTGELFF. CDR3 coding DNA: TGTGCCAGTCTGGGGGGTGGCACCGGGGAGCTGTTTTTT.

This rearrangement joins TRBV6-1 to TRBJ2-7; 7 bases agree with TRBD1. This CDR3 comprises 13 residues. The germline V gene has CDR1 MNHNS and CDR2 SASEGT. The V gene end was trimmed by 5 bases and the J gene end by 1 base; junction bases not matched to a gene: 2. CDR3 loop: CASSPGQSYEQYF. CDR3 nucleotides: TGTGCCAGCAGTCCGGGACAGTCCTACGAGCAGTACTTC.

This clone has more than one count but fewer than ten. The rearrangement joins TRBV7-2 to TRBJ2-7; TRBD1 is a possible D gene (5 bases). V was cut by 3 bases and J by 5 bases, with 8 bases left in between. This CDR3 is built from 12 residues. CDR1 is SGHTA and CDR2 is FQGNSA in the germline V gene. The CDR3: CASSFTRDEQYF. As DNA, the CDR3 is TGTGCCAGCAGCTTCACCAGGGACGAGCAGTACTTC.

The J gene is TRBJ2-2, the V gene TRBV6-6; TRBD1 aligns across 7 bases. The V gene end was trimmed by 6 bases and the J gene end by 1 base; junction bases not matched to a gene: 5. There are 15 residues in the CDR3. Germline CDR1 MNHNY, CDR2 SVGAGI (reference sequence). In nucleotides, the CDR3 is TGTGCCAGCAGGAAGCGGACAGGGAACACCGGGGAGCTGTTTTTT. Translation: CASRKRTGNTGELFF.

The chain employs TRBV4-1 and TRBJ1-4, with D perhaps TRBD1 (5 bases). Per the germline V gene, CDR1 is MGHRA and CDR2 is YSYEKL. Trimming removed 3 bases at V and 2 bases at J, with 10 bases between. This CDR3 is 15 amino acids long. The CDR3 spells CASSQGEGTNEKLFF. CDR3 nucleotide sequence: TGCGCCAGCAGCCAGGGGGAAGGGACTAATGAAAAACTGTTTTTT.

V usage is TRBV14 and J usage is TRBJ2-7; perhaps TRBD1 as D (6 bases). The length of the CDR3 is 13 residues. Germline-derived CDR1 and CDR2 are SGHDN and FVKESK. V lost 0 bases, J lost 3 bases, and 6 bases lay in between. The CDR3 sequence is CASSQEGGYEQYF. The CDR3 nucleotides read TGTGCCAGCAGCCAAGAAGGGGGCTACGAGCAGTACTTC.

J is TRBJ1-1 and V is TRBV11-2; a weak D match, TRBD1 (5 bases). From germline, CDR1 is SGHAT and CDR2 FQNNGV. The CDR3 covers 18 residues. V lost 0 bases, J lost 0 bases, and 17 bases lay in between. This chain's CDR3 is CASSLDLLRGKMNTEAFF. For the CDR3, the DNA is TGTGCCAGCAGCTTAGATCTCTTGAGGGGAAAAATGAACACTGAAGCTTTCTTT.

The chain links TRBV9 to TRBJ1-3; perhaps TRBD1 as D (5 bases). Deletions cut 5 bases from V and 1 base from J, with 19 bases between. The CDR3 extends over 17 amino acids. The germline gives CDR1 SGDLS, CDR2 YYNGEE. DNA of the CDR3: TGTGCCAGCAGTGAGGCCGGGGGACGGATATCTGGAAACACCATATATTTT. This gives the protein CASSEAGGRISGNTIYF. Together with reference TRBV9 and TRBJ1-3, the CDR3 gives the full variable domain: DSGVTQTPKHLITATGQRVTLRCSPRSGDLSVYWYQQSLDQGLQFLIQYYNGEERAKGNILERFSAQQFPDLHSELNLSSLELGDSALYFCASSEAGGRISGNTIYFGEGSWLTVV.

This chain joins TRBV7-2 and TRBJ1-5, with TRBD1 matching 7 bases. CDR1 and CDR2 (germline): SGHTA, FQGNSA. The CDR3 has 15 residues. Trimming at V came to 4 bases and at J to 1 base, leaving 4 bases not matched to a gene. The CDR3 DNA reads TGTGCCAGCAGCTCCCAGGGGGACAGCAATCAGCCCCAGCATTTT. This sequence encodes CASSSQGDSNQPQHF.

The CDR3 sequence is CASSSRDSSNEKLFF. Written as DNA, the CDR3 is TGCGCCAGCAGCTCCAGGGACAGCTCTAATGAAAAACTGTTTTTT. The rearrangement links TRBV4-1 to TRBJ1-4, with 7 bases matching TRBD1. Germline V gene data show CDR1 as MGHRA and CDR2 as YSYEKL. Germline trimming cut 5 bases from V and 3 bases from J; bases unmatched to any gene: 6. There are 15 residues in the CDR3.

This clone was detected only once. V gene TRBV5-1 combines with J gene TRBJ2-5; no definite D call. Looked up from germline, CDR1 is SGHRS and CDR2 is YFSETQ. Deletions cut 3 bases from V and 4 bases from J, with 10 bases between. The CDR3 is 13 amino acids. In DNA form, the CDR3 reads TGCGCCAGCAGCTATAGTGAGAGAGAGACCCAGTACTTC. Protein product: CASSYSERETQYF.

The rearrangement links TRBV11-2 to TRBJ2-7, with D possibly TRBD1 on 6 matching bases. The CDR3 spans 15 residues. Germline V gives CDR1 SGHAT, CDR2 FQNNGV. Trimming took off 5 bases at V and 5 bases at J, with 19 bases between the two ends. The CDR3 region is CASSLQGFQAHEQYF. The CDR3, as DNA: TGTGCCAGCAGCCTCCAGGGGTTTCAGGCGCACGAGCAGTACTTC.

This rearrangement joins TRBV5-4 to TRBJ2-2; 10 nucleotides agree with TRBD1. CDR3 size: 17 residues. Germline lookup yields CDR1 SGHNT and CDR2 YYREEE (reference sequence). After removal of 0 bases from V and 5 bases from J, the junction contained 7 bases not matched to a gene. CDR3 protein: CASSLGGRQGATGELFF. In nucleotides, the CDR3 is TGTGCCAGCAGCTTGGGAGGTCGACAGGGGGCGACCGGGGAGCTGTTTTTT.

The rearrangement links TRBV5-5 to TRBJ1-5; D remains unclear. Trimming took 0 bases from V and 3 from J, leaving 7 bases between them. Per germline, CDR1 SGHKS and CDR2 YYEKEE (reference sequence). The CDR3 has 14 residues. CDR3 loop: CASSLVRTNQPQHF. DNA of the CDR3: TGTGCCAGCAGCTTGGTCCGGACCAATCAGCCCCAGCATTTT.

The chain carries TRBV7-3 and TRBJ2-5; no definite D call. The germline V gene encodes CDR1 SGHTA and CDR2 FQGTGA. This CDR3 contains 14 residues. Trimming took off 5 bases at V and 0 bases at J, with 10 bases between the two ends. DNA of the CDR3: TGTGCCAGCAGCCCGCCCGGACACCAAGAGACCCAGTACTTC. This sequence encodes CASSPPGHQETQYF.

This clone was picked up one time. This chain links TRBV14 with TRBJ2-3; the match to TRBD1 covers 7 bases. Trimming at V came to 0 bases and at J to 3 bases, leaving 9 bases not matched to a gene. This CDR3 is 17 amino acids long. CDR1 is SGHDN, CDR2 FVKESK, per germline. The CDR3 DNA follows: TGTGCCAGCAGCCAAGACCTTACAGGGGCCCGGACAGATACGCAGTATTTT. This codes for CASSQDLTGARTDTQYF.

This sequence joins TRBV28 and TRBJ1-4; 7 bases are a match to TRBD1. Germline CDR1 and CDR2: MDHEN and SYDVKM. The CDR3 length is 16 residues. J was trimmed by 2 bases and V by 3 bases; bases with no gene match: 6. CDR3 coding DNA: TGTGCCAGCAGTTTTAAGGGGGCCGGGACTAATGAAAAACTGTTTTTT. It translates to CASSFKGAGTNEKLFF.

V is TRBV6-1 and J is TRBJ2-7; 8 bases are shared with TRBD2. V was pared by 2 bases and J by 3 bases, with 12 bases of the junction left unmatched. The CDR3 length is 17 residues. CDR1 is MNHNS, CDR2 SASEGT, per germline. CDR3 in amino acids: CASSEPSGFQIFYEQYF. In DNA form, the CDR3 reads TGTGCCAGCAGTGAACCTAGCGGGTTCCAAATATTCTACGAGCAGTACTTC.

The chain has TRBV5-6 and TRBJ1-6, with a weak D call TRBD1 (6 bases). The germline gives CDR1 SGHDT, CDR2 YYEEEE. The CDR3 loop spans 15 amino acids. The V end lost 4 bases, the J end lost 4 bases, and 12 bases lay between the germline ends. The CDR3 region has the DNA TGTGCCAGCAGCAACGGGACAAGGTATAATTCACCCCTCCACTTT. Translation: CASSNGTRYNSPLHF.

V gene TRBV30 combines with J gene TRBJ2-2; 8 nucleotides align to TRBD1. With V trimmed by 8 bases and J by 4 bases, 6 bases remained unmatched. CDR3 length: 13 amino acids. Germline V CDR1 and CDR2: GTSNPN, SVGIG (reference sequence). The CDR3 bases are TGTGCCCACCGGACAGGGCGCACCGGGGAGCTGTTTTTT. This encodes CAHRTGRTGELFF.

The count of this clone is one. The V and J genes are TRBV6-5 and TRBJ2-3, with TRBD2 as a possible D gene (7 bases). The length of the CDR3 is 13 residues. Germline CDR1 is MNHEY and CDR2 is SVGAGI. Trimming removed 8 bases from V and 3 bases from J, with 12 bases in between. CDR3: CASSEGGTDTQYF. As DNA, the CDR3 is TGTGCCAGCTCCGAGGGGGGGACAGATACGCAGTATTTT.

This CDR3 is CASSSDRVGSPLHF. The CDR3 nucleotides read TGTGCCAGCAGTAGCGACAGGGTGGGTTCACCCCTCCACTTT. This rearrangement joins TRBV6-4 to TRBJ1-6, with TRBD1 identical over 7 bases. Germline V lookup: CDR1 MRHNA, CDR2 SNTAGT. The CDR3 is 14 residues long. Trimming removed 5 bases from V and 9 bases from J; junction bases left unmatched: 7.

The rearrangement links TRBV2 to TRBJ1-2; D perhaps matches TRBD1 (6 bases). The CDR3 spans 14 residues. Trimming took off 3 bases at V and 8 bases at J, with 16 bases between the two ends. Germline V gene sequence: CDR1 SNHLY, CDR2 FYNNEI. This chain's CDR3 is CASSDRDTLRGYTF. In DNA, the CDR3 is TGTGCCAGCAGTGACAGGGACACTCTTCGGGGCTACACCTTC.